A few counts support the clone carrying this T cell receptor beta chain. Its antigen remains unidentified. This sample was taken from a study of cytomegalovirus exposure and HLA in healthy donors. Study in general: Findings of an earlier analysis included under 140 million unique TCR beta sequences from some 180 million T cells. Early released data comprised approximately 85 million unique TCRs from HLA-typed donors.

Germline CDR1 reads SGHVS; CDR2 reads FNYEAQ. Trimming shortened V by 1 base and J by 4 bases, and 13 bases separated the two germline ends. This CDR3 has 15 amino acids. This PCR relied on a set of 60 Vbeta primers and 13 Jbeta primers. The assay was immunoSEQ multiplex PCR, and TCRdb's table has in-frame clones only and misses some. The sample contains approximately 150,000 clones, roughly four fifths of which appear only once. The study, taken as a whole, reports: There were around 160 TCR beta chains listed as cytomegalovirus-associated. CMV serostatus alone was available as immune exposure information.

The gene calls are TRBV7-6 and TRBJ1-1; a weak D match, TRBD1 (6 bases). The source material was PBMCs. The sequence came from a man in his forties in good health and CMV-seronegative. The CDR3 nucleotides read TGTGCCAGCAGCTTAGGGGGACACATGGGCACTGAAGCTTTCTTT. The encoded protein is CASSLGGHMGTEAFF.